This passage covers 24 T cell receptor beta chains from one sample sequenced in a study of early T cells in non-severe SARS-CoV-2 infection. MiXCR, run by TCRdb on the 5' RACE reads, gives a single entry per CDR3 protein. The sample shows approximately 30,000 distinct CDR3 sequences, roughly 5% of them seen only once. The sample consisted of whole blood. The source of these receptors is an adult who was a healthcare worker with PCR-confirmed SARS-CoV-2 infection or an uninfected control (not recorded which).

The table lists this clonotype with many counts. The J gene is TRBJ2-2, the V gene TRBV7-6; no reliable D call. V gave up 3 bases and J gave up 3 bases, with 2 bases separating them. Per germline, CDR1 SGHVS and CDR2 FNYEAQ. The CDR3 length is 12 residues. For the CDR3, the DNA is TGTGCCAGCAGCTTGGACACCGGGGAGCTGTTTTTT. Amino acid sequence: CASSLDTGELFF.

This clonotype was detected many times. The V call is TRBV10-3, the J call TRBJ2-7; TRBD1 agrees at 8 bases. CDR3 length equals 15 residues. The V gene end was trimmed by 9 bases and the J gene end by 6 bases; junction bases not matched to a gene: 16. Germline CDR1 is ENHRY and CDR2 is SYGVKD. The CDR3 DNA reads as TGTGCCATTATGGGAACCGGGACAGGAGTTTCCGAGCAGTACTTC. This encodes CAIMGTGTGVSEQYF.

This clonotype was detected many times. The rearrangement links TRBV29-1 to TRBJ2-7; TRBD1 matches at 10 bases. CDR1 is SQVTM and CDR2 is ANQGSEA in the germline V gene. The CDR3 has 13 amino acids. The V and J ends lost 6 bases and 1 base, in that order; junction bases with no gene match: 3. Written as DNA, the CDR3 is TGCAGCGTAAGGACAGGGGGGTCCTACGAGCAGTACTTC. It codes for CSVRTGGSYEQYF.

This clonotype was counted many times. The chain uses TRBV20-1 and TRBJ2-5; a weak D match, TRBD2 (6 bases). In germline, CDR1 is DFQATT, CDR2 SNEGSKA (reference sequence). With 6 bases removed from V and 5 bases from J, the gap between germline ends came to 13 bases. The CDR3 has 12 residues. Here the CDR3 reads CSAGTPAETQYF. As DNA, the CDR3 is TGCAGTGCGGGGACTCCAGCCGAGACCCAGTACTTC.

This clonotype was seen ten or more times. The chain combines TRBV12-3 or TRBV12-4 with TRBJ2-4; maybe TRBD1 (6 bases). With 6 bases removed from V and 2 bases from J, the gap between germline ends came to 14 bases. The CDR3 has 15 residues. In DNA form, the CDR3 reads TGTGCCAGCAGCCCTACTACAGGGACCAAAAACATTCAGTACTTC. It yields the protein CASSPTTGTKNIQYF.

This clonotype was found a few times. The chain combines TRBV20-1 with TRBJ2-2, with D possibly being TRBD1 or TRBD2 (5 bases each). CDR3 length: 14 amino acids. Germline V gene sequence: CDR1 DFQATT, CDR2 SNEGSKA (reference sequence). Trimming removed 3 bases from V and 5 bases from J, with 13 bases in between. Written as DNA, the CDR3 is TGCAGTGCTAGGAATCCGGGGCGGACCGGGGAGCTGTTTTTT. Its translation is CSARNPGRTGELFF.

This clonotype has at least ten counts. As DNA, the CDR3 is TGTGCCACCCGGGAGGGGAGAACTGGAAACACCATATATTTT. Its translation is CATREGRTGNTIYF. The chain employs TRBV10-3 and TRBJ1-3, with D maybe TRBD1 (5 bases). Between the trimmed V and J ends, which lost 10 bases and 2 bases, there was a span of 15 bases. In germline, CDR1 is ENHRY, CDR2 SYGVKD. The CDR3 is made up of 14 amino acids.

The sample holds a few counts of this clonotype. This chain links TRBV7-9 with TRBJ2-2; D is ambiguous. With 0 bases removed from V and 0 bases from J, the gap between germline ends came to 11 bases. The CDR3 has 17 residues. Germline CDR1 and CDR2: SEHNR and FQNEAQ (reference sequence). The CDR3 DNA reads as TGTGCCAGCAGCTTAGCAGTGATCAGCGCGAACACCGGGGAGCTGTTTTTT. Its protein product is CASSLAVISANTGELFF.

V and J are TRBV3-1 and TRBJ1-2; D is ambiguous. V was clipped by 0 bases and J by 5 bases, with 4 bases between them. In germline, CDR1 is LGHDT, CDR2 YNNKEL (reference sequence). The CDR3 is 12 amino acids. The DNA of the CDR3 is TGTGCCAGCAGCCAAGAGGGTTATGGCTACACCTTC. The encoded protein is CASSQEGYGYTF.

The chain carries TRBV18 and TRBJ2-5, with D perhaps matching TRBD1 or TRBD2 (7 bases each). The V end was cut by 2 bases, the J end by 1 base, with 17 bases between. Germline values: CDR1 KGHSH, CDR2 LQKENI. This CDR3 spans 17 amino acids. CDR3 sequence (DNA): TGTGCCAGCTCACCAAGTCGACAGGGAGGGGGCCAAGAGACCCAGTACTTC. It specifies CASSPSRQGGGQETQYF.

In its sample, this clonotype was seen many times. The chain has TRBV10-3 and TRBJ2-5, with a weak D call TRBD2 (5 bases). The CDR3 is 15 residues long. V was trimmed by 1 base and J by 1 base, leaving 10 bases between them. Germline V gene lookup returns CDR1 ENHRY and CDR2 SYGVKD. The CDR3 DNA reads TGTGCCATCAGTGAGTTCCGGGATATCCAAGAGACCCAGTACTTC. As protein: CAISEFRDIQETQYF.

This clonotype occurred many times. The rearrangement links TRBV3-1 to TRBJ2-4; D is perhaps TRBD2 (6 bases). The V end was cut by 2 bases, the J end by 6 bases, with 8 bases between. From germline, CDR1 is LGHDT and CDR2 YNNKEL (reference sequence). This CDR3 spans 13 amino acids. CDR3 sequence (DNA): TGTGCCAGCAGCCAACAACTAGCAAACATTCAGTACTTC. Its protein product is CASSQQLANIQYF.

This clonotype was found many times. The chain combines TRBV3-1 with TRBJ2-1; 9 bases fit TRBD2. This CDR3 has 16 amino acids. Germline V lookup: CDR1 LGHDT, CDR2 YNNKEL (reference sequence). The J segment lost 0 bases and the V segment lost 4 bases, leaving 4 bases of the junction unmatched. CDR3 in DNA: TGTGCCAGCAGCCCTTATAGCGGGAGCTCCTACAATGAGCAGTTCTTC. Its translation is CASSPYSGSSYNEQFF.

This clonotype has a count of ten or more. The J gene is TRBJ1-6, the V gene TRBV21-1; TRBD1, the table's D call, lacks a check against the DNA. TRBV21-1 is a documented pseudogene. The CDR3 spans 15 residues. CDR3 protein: CASSKAGRTNSPLHF. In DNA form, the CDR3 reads TGTGCCAGCAGCAAAGCGGGACGGACAAATTCACCCCTCCACTTT.

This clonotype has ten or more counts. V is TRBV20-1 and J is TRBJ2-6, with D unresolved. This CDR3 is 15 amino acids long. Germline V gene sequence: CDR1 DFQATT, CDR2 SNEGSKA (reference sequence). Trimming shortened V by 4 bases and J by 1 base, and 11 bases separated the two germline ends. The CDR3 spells CSAIGQASGANVLTF. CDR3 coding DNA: TGCAGTGCTATTGGGCAGGCATCTGGGGCCAACGTCCTGACTTTC.

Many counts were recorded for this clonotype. This CDR3 reads CASTEGVGTGELFF. The CDR3 DNA sequence: TGTGCCAGCACCGAGGGGGTTGGCACCGGGGAGCTGTTTTTT. J is TRBJ2-2 and V is TRBV6-6; D might be TRBD1 (6 bases). The CDR3 length is 14 residues. CDR1 and CDR2 (germline): MNHNY, SVGAGI (reference sequence). The V end lost 7 bases, the J end lost 4 bases, and 13 bases lay between the germline ends.

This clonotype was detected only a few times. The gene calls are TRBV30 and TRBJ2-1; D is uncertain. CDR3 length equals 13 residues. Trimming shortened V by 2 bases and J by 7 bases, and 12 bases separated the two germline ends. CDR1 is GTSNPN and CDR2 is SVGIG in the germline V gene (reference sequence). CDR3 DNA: TGTGCCTGGAGTAATCGGCTGGGGAATGAGCAGTTCTTC. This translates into CAWSNRLGNEQFF.

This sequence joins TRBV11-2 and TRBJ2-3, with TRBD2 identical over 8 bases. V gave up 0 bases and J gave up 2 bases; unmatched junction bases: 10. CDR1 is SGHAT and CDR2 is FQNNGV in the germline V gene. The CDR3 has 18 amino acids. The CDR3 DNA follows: TGTGCCAGCAGCTTAGAGAGACTAGCGATGCCTAACACAGATACGCAGTATTTT. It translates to CASSLERLAMPNTDTQYF.

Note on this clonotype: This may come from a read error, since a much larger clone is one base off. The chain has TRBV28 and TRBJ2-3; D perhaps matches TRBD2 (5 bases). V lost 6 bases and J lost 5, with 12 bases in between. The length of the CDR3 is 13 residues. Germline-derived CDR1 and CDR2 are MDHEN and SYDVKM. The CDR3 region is CASRYGAGDTQYF. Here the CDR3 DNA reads TGTGCCAGCAGATACGGCGCGGGAGATACGCAGTATTTT.

CDR3 amino acids: CASRPRDGSSYEQYF. As DNA, the CDR3 is TGTGCCAGCAGACCCCGGGACGGGAGCTCCTACGAGCAGTACTTC. The V and J genes are TRBV6-5 and TRBJ2-7; a possible D gene is TRBD2 (6 bases). CDR3 length equals 15 residues. Germline V gene lookup returns CDR1 MNHEY and CDR2 SVGAGI. The germline V and J ends were trimmed by 6 bases and 0 bases, with 15 bases remaining between them.

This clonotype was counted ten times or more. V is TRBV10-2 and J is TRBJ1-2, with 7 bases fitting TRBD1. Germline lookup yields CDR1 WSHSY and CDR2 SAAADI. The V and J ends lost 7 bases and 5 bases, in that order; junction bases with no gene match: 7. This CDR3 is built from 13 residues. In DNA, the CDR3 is TGCGCCAGCACCAGACAGGGCGGGTATGGCTACACCTTC. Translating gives CASTRQGGYGYTF.

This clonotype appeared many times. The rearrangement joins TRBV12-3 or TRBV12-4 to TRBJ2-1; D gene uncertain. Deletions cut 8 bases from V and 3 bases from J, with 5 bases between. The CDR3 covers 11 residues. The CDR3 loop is CASSIYNEQFF. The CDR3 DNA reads TGTGCCAGCTCGATCTACAATGAGCAGTTCTTC.

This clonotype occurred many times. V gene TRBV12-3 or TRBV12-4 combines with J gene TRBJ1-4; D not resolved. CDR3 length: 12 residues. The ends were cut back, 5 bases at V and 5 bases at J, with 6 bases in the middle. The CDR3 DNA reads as TGTGCCAGCAGTCGACGGAATGAAAAACTGTTTTTT. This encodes CASSRRNEKLFF.

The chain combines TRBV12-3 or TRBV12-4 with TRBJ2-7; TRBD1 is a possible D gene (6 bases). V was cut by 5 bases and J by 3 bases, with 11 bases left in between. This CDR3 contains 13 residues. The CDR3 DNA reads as TGTGCCAGCAGTCTTAAAGGGGGCTACGAGCAGTACTTC. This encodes CASSLKGGYEQYF.